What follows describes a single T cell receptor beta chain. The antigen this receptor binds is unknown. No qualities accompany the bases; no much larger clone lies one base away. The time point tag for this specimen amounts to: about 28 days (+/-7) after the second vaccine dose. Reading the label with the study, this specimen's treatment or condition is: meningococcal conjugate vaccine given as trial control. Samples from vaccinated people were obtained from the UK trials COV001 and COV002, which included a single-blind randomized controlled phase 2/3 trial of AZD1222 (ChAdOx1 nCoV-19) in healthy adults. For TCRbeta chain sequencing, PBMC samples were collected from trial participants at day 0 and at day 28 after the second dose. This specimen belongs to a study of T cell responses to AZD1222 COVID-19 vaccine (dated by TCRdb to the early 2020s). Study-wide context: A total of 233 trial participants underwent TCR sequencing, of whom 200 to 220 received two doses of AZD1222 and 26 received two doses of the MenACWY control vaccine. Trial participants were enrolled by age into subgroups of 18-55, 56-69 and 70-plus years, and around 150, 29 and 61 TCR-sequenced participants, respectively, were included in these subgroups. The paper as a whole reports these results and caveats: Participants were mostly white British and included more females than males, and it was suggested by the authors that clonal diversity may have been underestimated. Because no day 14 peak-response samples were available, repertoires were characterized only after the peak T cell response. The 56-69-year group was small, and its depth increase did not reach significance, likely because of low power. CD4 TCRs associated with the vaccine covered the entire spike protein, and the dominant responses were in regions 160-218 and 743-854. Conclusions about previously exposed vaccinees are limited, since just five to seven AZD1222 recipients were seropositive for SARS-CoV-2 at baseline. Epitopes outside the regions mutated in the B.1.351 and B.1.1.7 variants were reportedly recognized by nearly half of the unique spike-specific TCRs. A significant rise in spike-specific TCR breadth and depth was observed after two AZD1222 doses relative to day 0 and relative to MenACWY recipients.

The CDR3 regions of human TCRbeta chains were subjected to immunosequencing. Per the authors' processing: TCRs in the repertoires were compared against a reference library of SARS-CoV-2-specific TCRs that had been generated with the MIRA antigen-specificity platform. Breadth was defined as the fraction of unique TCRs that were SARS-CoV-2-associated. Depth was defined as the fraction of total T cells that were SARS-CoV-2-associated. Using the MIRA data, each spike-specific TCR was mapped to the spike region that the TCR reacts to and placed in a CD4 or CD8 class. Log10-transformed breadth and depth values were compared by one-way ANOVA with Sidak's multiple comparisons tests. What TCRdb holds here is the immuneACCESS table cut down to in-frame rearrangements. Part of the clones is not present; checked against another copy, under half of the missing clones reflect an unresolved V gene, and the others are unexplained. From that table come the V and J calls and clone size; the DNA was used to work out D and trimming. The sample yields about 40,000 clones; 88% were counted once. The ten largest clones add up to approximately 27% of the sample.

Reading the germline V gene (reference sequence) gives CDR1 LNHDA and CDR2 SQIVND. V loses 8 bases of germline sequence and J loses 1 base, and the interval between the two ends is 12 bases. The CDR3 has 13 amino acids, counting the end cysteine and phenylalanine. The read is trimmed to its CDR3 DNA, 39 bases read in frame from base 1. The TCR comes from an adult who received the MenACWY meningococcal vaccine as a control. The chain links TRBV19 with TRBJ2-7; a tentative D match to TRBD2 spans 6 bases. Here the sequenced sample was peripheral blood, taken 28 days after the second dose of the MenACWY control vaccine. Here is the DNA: TGTGCCAGTGGTAGCGGTGCATCCTACGAGCAGTACTTC. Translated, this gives CASGSGASYEQYF.